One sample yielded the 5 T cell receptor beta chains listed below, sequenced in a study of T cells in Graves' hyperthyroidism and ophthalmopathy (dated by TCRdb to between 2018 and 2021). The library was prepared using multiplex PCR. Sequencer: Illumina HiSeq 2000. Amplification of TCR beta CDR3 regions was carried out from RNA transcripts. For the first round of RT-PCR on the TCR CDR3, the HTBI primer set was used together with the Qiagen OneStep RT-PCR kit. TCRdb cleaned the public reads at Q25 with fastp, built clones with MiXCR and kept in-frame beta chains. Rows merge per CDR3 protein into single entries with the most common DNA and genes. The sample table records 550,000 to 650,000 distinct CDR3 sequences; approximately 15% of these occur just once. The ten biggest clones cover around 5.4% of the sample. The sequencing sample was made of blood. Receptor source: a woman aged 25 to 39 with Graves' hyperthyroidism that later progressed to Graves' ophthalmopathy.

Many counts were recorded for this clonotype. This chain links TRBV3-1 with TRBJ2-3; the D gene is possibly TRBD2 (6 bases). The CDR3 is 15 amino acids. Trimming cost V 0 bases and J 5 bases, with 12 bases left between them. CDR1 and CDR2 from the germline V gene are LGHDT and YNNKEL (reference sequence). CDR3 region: CASSQDRLDGDTQYF. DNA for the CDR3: TGTGCCAGCAGCCAAGATAGACTAGATGGAGATACGCAGTATTTT.

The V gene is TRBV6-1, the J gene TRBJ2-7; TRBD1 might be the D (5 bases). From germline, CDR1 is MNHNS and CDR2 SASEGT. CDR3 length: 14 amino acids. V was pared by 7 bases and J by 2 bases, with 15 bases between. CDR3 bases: TGTGCCAGCACCCCCATGGGGCTCACCTACGAGCAGTACTTC. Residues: CASTPMGLTYEQYF.

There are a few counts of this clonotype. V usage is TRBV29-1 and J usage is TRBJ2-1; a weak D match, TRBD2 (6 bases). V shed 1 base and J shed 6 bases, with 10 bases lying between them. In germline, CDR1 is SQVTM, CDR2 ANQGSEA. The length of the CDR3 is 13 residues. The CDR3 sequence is CSVEVAGFNEQFF. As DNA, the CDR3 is TGCAGCGTTGAAGTGGCGGGGTTCAATGAGCAGTTCTTC.

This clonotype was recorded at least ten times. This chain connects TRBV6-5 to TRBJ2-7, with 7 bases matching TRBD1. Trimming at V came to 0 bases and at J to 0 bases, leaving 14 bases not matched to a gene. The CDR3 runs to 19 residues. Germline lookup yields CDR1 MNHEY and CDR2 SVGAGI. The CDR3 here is CASSYSIILQGPNSYEQYF. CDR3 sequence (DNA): TGTGCCAGCAGTTACTCGATCATCTTACAGGGGCCCAACTCCTACGAGCAGTACTTC.

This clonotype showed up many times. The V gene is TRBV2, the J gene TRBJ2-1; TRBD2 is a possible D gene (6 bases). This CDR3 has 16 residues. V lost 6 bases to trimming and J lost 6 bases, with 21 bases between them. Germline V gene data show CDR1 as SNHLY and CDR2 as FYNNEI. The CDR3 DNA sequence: TGTGCCAGCAGGAAAACCACCACCTCTAGCGCCAATGAGCAGTTCTTC. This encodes CASRKTTTSSANEQFF. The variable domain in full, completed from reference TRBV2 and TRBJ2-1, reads EPEVTQTPSHQVTQMGQEVILRCVPISNHLYFYWYRQILGQKVEFLVSFYNNEISEKSEIFDDQFSVERPDGSNFTLKIRSTKLEDSAMYFCASRKTTTSSANEQFFGPGTRLTVL.